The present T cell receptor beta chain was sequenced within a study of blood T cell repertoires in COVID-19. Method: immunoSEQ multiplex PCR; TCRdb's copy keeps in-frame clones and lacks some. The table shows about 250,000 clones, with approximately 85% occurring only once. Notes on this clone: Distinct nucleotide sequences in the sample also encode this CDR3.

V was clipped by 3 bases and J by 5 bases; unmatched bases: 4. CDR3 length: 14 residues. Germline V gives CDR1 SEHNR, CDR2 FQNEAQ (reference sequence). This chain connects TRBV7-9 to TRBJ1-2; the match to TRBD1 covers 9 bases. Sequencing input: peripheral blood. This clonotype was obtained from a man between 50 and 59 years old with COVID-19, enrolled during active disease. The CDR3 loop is CASSFGTGTYGYTF. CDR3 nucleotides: TGTGCCAGCAGCTTCGGGACAGGGACTTATGGCTACACCTTC.